This TCR beta chain was sequenced during a study of tumor-infiltrating lymphocytes in primary liver carcinoma (dated by TCRdb to the late 2010s). With regard to the full study: Of the five patients, three men and two women aged 30 to 69 years, four had hepatocellular carcinoma and one had combined HCC and intrahepatic cholangiocarcinoma. The five patients had tumors of stage T1-T3 N0M0, with maximum diameters ranging from about 4 to 11 cm. Each sample produced about 3.5 to 7.13 million productive TCRbeta reads, and read depth showed no significant difference between tissue types. Across five regions of each liver tumor, along with adjacent normal tissue and blood, the study brought together TCRbeta repertoire sequencing, expression microarrays and whole-exome sequencing. A total of about 35 specimens from 5 patients underwent TCRbeta repertoire sequencing, comprising around 25 tumor regions, 5 adjacent noncancerous liver tissues and 5 peripheral blood samples. Agilent mRNA microarray profiling was performed on the 25 tumor region samples to relate TCRbeta repertoire diversity to the local molecular phenotype. High reproducibility was observed for the technical replicate repertoires, with mean shared-clone rates approximately 0.9 and correlation coefficients above 0.98. The investigation overall reported the following: Only five patients were included in the study, and the authors note that the findings should be validated in a larger study. Only the TCR beta chain was sequenced, which likely underestimates true repertoire diversity because unpaired alpha chains were not captured. The top 250 clones made up a significantly larger repertoire fraction in tumors than in blood (p = 0.039). Just about 7.5-24% of top clones turned up in all five regions of a tumor, which suggests spatial heterogeneity among tumor-infiltrating T cells. Consistent with antigen-driven expansion, pairs of tumor regions showed higher repertoire overlap (mean roughly 36%) than either tumor-adjacent pairs (approximately 17%) or tumor-blood pairs (roughly 14%). Since the samples were bulk and unsorted, there was no way to compare CD4+ and CD8+ T cell repertoires.

Using a constant-region primer and ProtoScript II reverse transcriptase, TCRbeta-specific cDNA was reverse-transcribed from about 0.45 ug total RNA. Three nested multiplex PCR rounds, following a slightly modified ARM-PCR procedure, were used to build the TCRbeta libraries. Each of the first two PCR rounds ran for approximately 10 cycles using multiplex TRBV1-TRBV30 forward primers together with a Cbeta reverse primer. A final 25-cycle PCR with Deep VentR polymerase added sample barcodes and Illumina adapters. Before sequencing, amplicons of 200-500 bp were gel-purified using a QIAquick gel extraction kit. An Illumina HiSeq 2500 was used to sequence the TCRbeta amplicons with 250-bp paired-end reads. Per the source publication's procedure: Reads were quality-trimmed with Trimmomatic v0.33, and paired reads were merged with FLASH v1.2.11 to recover full CDR3 sequences. V, D and J germline segments were assigned to the rearranged TCRbeta sequences using MiGEC v1.2.1b. VDJtools v1.0.0 computed clonotype statistics and Shannon-Wiener diversity indices. To reduce sampling bias, subsequent analyses other than the diversity analysis used only the 250 most abundant clonotypes in each sample. TCRdb reprocessing: public reads trimmed at Q25 with fastp, clones called with MiXCR, in-frame beta chains kept. Each record represents a unique CDR3 protein, reported with the most common genes and DNA among its rows. In this record, the V and J calls reflect TCRdb's handling and not the investigators' own analysis. For this sample the table gives 80,000 or so distinct CDR3 sequences, of which 60% to 80% were detected only once. The ten largest clones add up to around 15% of the sample.

Total RNA and DNA were co-extracted without cell sorting from about 19-30 mg of bulk tissue using the AllPrep DNA/RNA mini kit. Between November 2015 and early 2016, roughly five patients in China with histopathologically diagnosed primary liver carcinoma had surgical resection. At the time of sampling, the patients had chronic HBV infection and had not received any treatment. Each tumor was sampled at five spatially separated regions: the tumor centre plus the superior, inferior, left-lateral and right-lateral poles. Histology showed that every tumor sample contained more than 85% viable tumor cells. Fresh tumor and adjacent tissue pieces were bisected, with one half stored in RNAlater at -80 degrees C and the other half sent for histology. Notes on this clonotype: Its antigen remains unidentified. This may come from a read error, since a much larger clone is one base off.

CDR3 length: 15 amino acids, cysteine to phenylalanine. The sequence is cut down to CDR3 DNA, 45 bases in frame from base 1. This chain is built from TRBV12-3 or TRBV12-4 and TRBJ1-2; 8 bases in between match TRBD1. This clonotype was obtained from a woman aged 55-70 years with primary liver carcinoma and hepatitis B virus infection. The sample consisted of liver tumor tissue from sampling region 4. The cell subset or site label corresponds to: tumor region T4, right-lateral pole. The CDR3 reads CASSLWTGKGYSYTF. The bases are TGTGCCAGCAGTTTATGGACAGGGAAGGGCTATAGCTACACCTTC.